The T cell receptor beta chain under discussion was sequenced for a study of blood T cell repertoires in COVID-19. Study-wide context: The samples span acute and convalescent COVID-19 from the United States, Italy and Spain. Sample material is recorded as cDNA or gDNA derived from T cells, B-cell-depleted T cells, or PBMCs.

In the original analysis: By means of reference gene primer amplification, nucleated cell counts were estimated. The protocol was immunoSEQ multiplex PCR, while the TCRdb copy is restricted to in-frame clones and leaves out a portion. D and trimming were read from the DNA, whereas the V and J calls and clone size are those reported in that table. The sample gives around 300,000 clones, 75% to 85% of which show up once; around 7.2% is in the top ten. Germline-derived CDR1 and CDR2 are MNHEY and SVGAGI. The CDR3 totals 15 residues. With 2 bases clipped from V and 5 bases from J, the junction kept 4 bases outside the gene matches.

The sequenced sample consisted of peripheral blood. This clonotype was obtained from a human donor in a cohort sampled during active COVID-19. This chain links TRBV6-5 with TRBJ2-2, with TRBD2 identical over 8 bases. The DNA of the CDR3 is TGTGCCAGCAGTTACACTAGCGGCGTGACCGGGGAGCTGTTTTTT. Amino acid sequence: CASSYTSGVTGELFF.